Presented here are 16 T cell receptor beta chains from one specimen sequenced in a study of T-cell memory formation after mild COVID-19. One entry per CDR3 protein, called by TCRdb with MiXCR from the 5' RACE reads. The table lists 250,000 to 300,000 distinct CDR3 sequences, under 20% of them singletons. Sequencing used PBMCs or a T cell subset sorted from them (not recorded which). These receptors all stem from a man aged 18 to 29 who had mild COVID-19 (a few samples of this study predate the infection). Cell type and time point are not known.

The chain employs TRBV20-1 and TRBJ2-7; D unclear. V shed 1 base and J shed 3 bases, with 10 bases lying between them. Per the germline V gene, CDR1 is DFQATT and CDR2 is SNEGSKA (reference sequence). This CDR3 has 13 amino acids. The CDR3 region has the DNA TGCAGTGCTAGAGCCGGAGCTAGCTACGAGCAGTACTTC. This codes for CSARAGASYEQYF.

This clonotype was found a few times. The rearrangement uses TRBV7-6 and TRBJ2-2; 7 bases match TRBD2. The length of the CDR3 is 15 residues. V trimming: 6 bases; J trimming: 6 bases; junction bases outside the gene matches: 10. Germline V CDR1 and CDR2: SGHVS, FNYEAQ. The CDR3 is CASSTLGSGAGELFF. The DNA of the CDR3 is TGTGCCAGCAGTACCCTCGGCAGCGGGGCCGGGGAGCTGTTTTTT. The full variable domain, rest sourced from reference TRBV7-6 and TRBJ2-2, is GAGVSQSPRYKVTKRGQDVALRCDPISGHVSLYWYRQALGQGPEFLTYFNYEAQQDKSGLPNDRFSAERPEGSISTLTIQRTEQRDSAMYRCASSTLGSGAGELFFGEGSRLTVL.

This clonotype was observed at least ten times. V usage is TRBV4-2 and J usage is TRBJ2-1; 7 bases align to TRBD2. CDR3 length equals 14 residues. CDR1 and CDR2 (germline): LGHNA, YNFKEQ. V lost 8 bases and J lost 5; bases outside the gene matches: 9. The CDR3 sequence: CASGERGPNNEQFF. The DNA of the CDR3 is TGTGCCAGCGGGGAGCGGGGACCGAACAATGAGCAGTTCTTC.

This chain links TRBV7-7 with TRBJ2-7; D possibly corresponds to TRBD1 (6 bases). V shed 0 bases and J shed 6 bases, with 9 bases lying between them. There are 13 residues in the CDR3. The germline gives CDR1 SSHAT, CDR2 FNYEAQ (reference sequence). The CDR3 coding sequence is TGTGCCAGCAGCTTAGCTGCAGGGGTCGAGCAGTACTTC. It specifies CASSLAAGVEQYF.

The V call is TRBV5-4, the J call TRBJ2-7; 14 bases line up with TRBD2. The CDR3 length is 16 residues. The germline gives CDR1 SGHNT, CDR2 YYREEE (reference sequence). V shed 4 bases and J 4 bases; nucleotides not matched to a gene: 7. The chain's CDR3 is CASSPGLAGARYEQYF. The DNA for the CDR3 is TGTGCCAGCAGCCCGGGACTAGCGGGGGCCCGATACGAGCAGTACTTC. The entire variable domain, with the rest obtained from reference TRBV5-4 and TRBJ2-7, is as follows: ETGVTQSPTHLIKTRGQQVTLRCSSQSGHNTVSWYQQALGQGPQFIFQYYREEENGRGNFPPRFSGLQFPNYSSELNVNALELDDSALYLCASSPGLAGARYEQYFGPGTRLTVT.

The chain carries TRBV6-5 and TRBJ2-3; 8 bases map to TRBD2. J gave up 2 bases and V 5 bases, and 12 bases lay outside the gene matches. Germline-derived CDR1 and CDR2 are MNHEY and SVGAGI. This CDR3 contains 17 residues. CDR3 DNA sequence: TGTGCCAGCAGTGCCAACTTTTTAGCGGGGCTCACAGATACGCAGTATTTT. Translated, it gives CASSANFLAGLTDTQYF.

V is TRBV6-2 or TRBV6-3 and J is TRBJ2-3; possibly TRBD1 or TRBD2 for D (6 bases each). The germline CDR1 and CDR2 sequences are MNHEY and SVGEGT. V gave up 2 bases and J gave up 2 bases, with 17 bases separating them. This CDR3 has 17 amino acids. The DNA of the CDR3 is TGTGCCAGCAGTTACCACCACGACGGGGGCAACACAGATACGCAGTATTTT. It encodes CASSYHHDGGNTDTQYF.

The chain carries TRBV20-1 and TRBJ2-1, with 12 bases aligning to TRBD2. The J segment lost 4 bases and the V segment lost 3 bases, leaving 1 base of the junction unmatched. Germline V CDR1 and CDR2: DFQATT, SNEGSKA (reference sequence). The CDR3 has 14 residues. The CDR3 sequence: CSASGLAGYNEQFF. The CDR3 nucleotides are TGCAGTGCTAGTGGACTAGCGGGGTACAATGAGCAGTTCTTC.

In its sample, this clonotype was seen a few times. This chain uses TRBV12-3 or TRBV12-4 with TRBJ2-1, with 13 bases aligning to TRBD2. The CDR3 is 15 residues long. With V trimmed by 5 bases and J by 6 bases, 4 bases remained unmatched. CDR3 region: CASSGGLAGPNEQFF. The CDR3 DNA is TGTGCCAGCAGTGGGGGACTAGCGGGGCCCAATGAGCAGTTCTTC.

This clonotype was recorded at least ten times. The V and J genes are TRBV7-3 and TRBJ1-1; D is unresolved. This CDR3 spans 16 amino acids. Germline values: CDR1 SGHTA, CDR2 FQGTGA. Trimming removed 1 base at V and 4 bases at J, with 16 bases between. The CDR3 bases are TGTGCCAGCAGCTTAAATGCCGCGAAAATGGGCACTGAAGCTTTCTTT. This sequence encodes CASSLNAAKMGTEAFF.

This clonotype was found a few times. The chain uses TRBV7-9 and TRBJ2-1; no clear D gene. Germline CDR1 is SEHNR and CDR2 is FQNEAQ (reference sequence). This CDR3 region has 13 residues. Trimming removed 5 bases at V and 9 bases at J, with 14 bases between. This CDR3 reads CASSIVGSGEQFF. The DNA of the CDR3 is TGTGCCAGCAGCATCGTAGGCTCCGGTGAGCAGTTCTTC.

This clonotype was recorded a few times. The V and J genes are TRBV7-3 and TRBJ2-3; possibly TRBD1 for D (6 bases). The V gene's germline CDR1 is SGHTA and CDR2 FQGTGA. V lost 6 bases and J lost 5, with 15 bases in between. This CDR3 region has 14 residues. The CDR3 reads CASRTNRVGDTQYF. The CDR3 DNA sequence: TGTGCCAGCAGGACGAACAGGGTTGGAGATACGCAGTATTTT.

Here the CDR3 DNA reads TGCGCCAGCAGCTTTCCACAGAAGACAGATACGCAGTATTTT. Protein: CASSFPQKTDTQYF. V and J are TRBV5-1 and TRBJ2-3; D gene uncertain. Per the germline V gene, CDR1 is SGHRS and CDR2 is YFSETQ. This CDR3 spans 14 amino acids. Trimming took off 2 bases at V and 3 bases at J, with 10 bases between the two ends.

The chain joins TRBV5-1 to TRBJ1-4, with 8 bases matching TRBD1. Germline CDR1 reads SGHRS; CDR2 reads YFSETQ. The V segment lost 3 bases and the J segment 0 bases; nucleotides outside the gene matches: 4. The CDR3 contains 16 residues. The CDR3 coding sequence is TGCGCCAGCAGCTACCAGGGGGCCGCAACTAATGAAAAACTGTTTTTT. Translating it yields CASSYQGAATNEKLFF. Drawing the rest from reference TRBV5-1 and TRBJ1-4, the complete variable domain is KAGVTQTPRYLIKTRGQQVTLSCSPISGHRSVSWYQQTPGQGLQFLFEYFSETQRNKGNFPGRFSGRQFSNSRSEMNVSTLELGDSALYLCASSYQGAATNEKLFFGSGTQLSVL.

This clonotype has only a few counts. V and J are TRBV6-2 or TRBV6-3 and TRBJ1-2; D gene uncertain. The V and J ends lost 5 bases and 5 bases respectively, with 15 bases between them. CDR1 is MNHEY, CDR2 SVGEGT, per germline. The CDR3 is made up of 14 amino acids. The CDR3 sequence is CASSDPGRGYGYTF. CDR3 sequence (DNA): TGTGCCAGCAGTGACCCTGGACGAGGGTATGGCTACACCTTC.

The chain links TRBV7-9 to TRBJ1-4; unclear D gene. Germline CDR1 is SEHNR and CDR2 is FQNEAQ (reference sequence). This CDR3 has 15 amino acids. With 1 base removed from V and 8 bases from J, the gap between germline ends came to 14 bases. This CDR3 reads CASSLGRNNIEKLFF. The CDR3 nucleotides read TGTGCCAGCAGCTTAGGCAGGAACAACATCGAAAAACTGTTTTTT.